This is a list of T cell receptor beta chains from one sample in a study of control samples from healthy donors and cancer patients. The repertoire was sequenced with immunoSEQ multiplex PCR; TCRdb's copy has only in-frame clones and lacks some. The data show 60,000 to 85,000 clones, with approximately 92% seen just once and 5% to 6.5% held by the top ten. Material for sequencing was blood. These TCRs come from a woman in her fifties or sixties in good health. Both conserved end residues are part of each CDR3. A D gene is named only where the DNA matches it firmly. Not all rows give a size; the values are once, few, many and, for expanded clones, a class.

V,J,D,size,CDR3,DNA
TRBV4-2,TRBJ1-2,NA,NA,CASSPLQGTNYGYTF,TGTGCCAGCAGCCCGTTACAGGGAACGAACTATGGCTACACCTTC
TRBV24-1,TRBJ2-2,NA,NA,CATSGDSAIRELFF,TGTGCCACCAGTGGGGATTCGGCGATCCGGGAGCTGTTTTTT
TRBV24-1,TRBJ2-1,TRBD1,NA,CATEGGTGASNEQFF,TGTGCCACCGAGGGAGGGACAGGGGCATCTAATGAGCAGTTCTTC
TRBV29-1,TRBJ2-7,TRBD1,NA,CSAGQGISYEQYF,TGCAGCGCGGGACAGGGGATATCCTACGAGCAGTACTTC
TRBV6-5,TRBJ2-1,TRBD2,NA,CATGSGGLYNEQFF,TGTGCCACCGGATCGGGAGGTCTGTACAATGAGCAGTTCTTC
TRBV7-3,TRBJ2-5,NA,NA,CASSPRGLGTQYF,TGTGCCAGCAGCCCCCGGGGTCTCGGGACCCAGTACTTC
TRBV7-6,TRBJ2-2,NA,once,CASTPGGGYTGELFF,TGTGCCAGCACCCCTGGAGGGGGATACACCGGGGAGCTGTTTTTT
TRBV2,TRBJ2-3,TRBD2,NA,CASASSGSPGDTQYF,TGTGCCAGCGCCTCTAGCGGGAGCCCCGGGGATACGCAGTATTTT
TRBV18,TRBJ1-1,NA,NA,CASSPQAGLDTEAFF,TGTGCCAGCTCACCTCAAGCAGGGTTGGACACTGAAGCTTTCTTT
TRBV29-1,TRBJ2-7,NA,NA,CSGTGQAYEQYF,TGCAGCGGTACGGGACAAGCCTACGAGCAGTACTTC
TRBV9,TRBJ2-1,TRBD2,once,CASSVEGTRYNEQFF,TGTGCCAGCAGCGTAGAAGGGACTAGATACAATGAGCAGTTCTTC
TRBV10-1,TRBJ2-7,NA,NA,CASSDGVYEQYF,TGCGCCAGCAGTGATGGGGTTTACGAGCAGTACTTC
TRBV4-3,TRBJ2-3,NA,NA,CASSQESRADTQYF,TGCGCCAGCAGCCAAGAGTCGCGGGCAGATACGCAGTATTTT
TRBV6-5,TRBJ1-2,NA,NA,CASSSDLAWGYGYTF,TGTGCCAGCAGTTCCGATCTGGCATGGGGGTATGGCTACACCTTC
TRBV6-6,TRBJ1-1,NA,NA,CASSPQGDTEAFF,TGTGCCAGCAGTCCACAGGGCGACACTGAAGCTTTCTTT
TRBV24-1,TRBJ2-1,TRBD1,NA,CATSDVATGGKFF,TGTGCCACCAGTGATGTGGCGACAGGGGGGAAGTTCTTC
TRBV7-8,TRBJ1-6,NA,NA,CASSSGQSGSPLHF,TGTGCCAGCAGCTCCGGACAATCTGGATCACCCCTCCACTTT
TRBV30,TRBJ1-6,NA,NA,CASWTTKDSPLHF,TGTGCCTCTTGGACCACCAAGGATTCACCCCTCCACTTT
TRBV5-1,TRBJ1-4,TRBD1,NA,CASSLGGTGEEKLFF,TGCGCCAGCAGCCTGGGCGGGACAGGGGAGGAAAAACTGTTTTTT
TRBV19,TRBJ1-6,NA,NA,CASSIGASRSPLHF,TGTGCCAGTAGTATAGGAGCAAGCCGATCACCCCTCCACTTT
TRBV5-1,TRBJ2-1,TRBD2,NA,CASSATSGSYNEQFF,TGCGCCAGCAGCGCGACTAGCGGCTCCTACAATGAGCAGTTCTTC
TRBV6-5,TRBJ2-7,TRBD1,NA,CASIAGQGASWEQYF,TGTGCCAGCATAGCGGGACAGGGGGCGTCTTGGGAGCAGTACTTC
TRBV18,TRBJ1-2,TRBD1,once,CASSPRTGQGAMSYGYTF,TGTGCCAGCTCACCACGGACCGGACAGGGGGCTATGAGCTATGGCTACACCTTC
TRBV5-1,TRBJ1-2,TRBD1,few,CASSFGTGRSGGYTF,TGCGCCAGCAGCTTCGGGACAGGGCGAAGTGGTGGCTACACCTTC
TRBV10-1,TRBJ2-6,TRBD2,NA,CASSDVGTSGRGSFGGANVLTF,TGCGCCAGCAGTGATGTGGGGACTAGCGGGAGAGGATCCTTCGGCGGGGCCAACGTCCTGACTTTC
TRBV25-1,TRBJ2-7,TRBD1,NA,CASGGTGPYEQYF,TGTGCCAGCGGGGGGACAGGGCCCTACGAGCAGTACTTC
TRBV9,TRBJ1-3,TRBD1,NA,CASSVRGQGASLSSGNTIYF,TGTGCCAGCAGCGTAAGAGGACAGGGGGCTAGTTTGAGCTCTGGAAACACCATATATTTT
TRBV30,TRBJ2-5,NA,NA,CALKTVAGRGGGETQYF,TGTGCCTTAAAAACGGTCGCGGGAAGGGGAGGGGGAGAGACCCAGTACTTC
TRBV7-2,TRBJ2-7,TRBD1,NA,CASSLTGGQGYEQYF,TGTGCCAGCAGCTTAACAGGGGGCCAGGGTTACGAGCAGTACTTC
TRBV27,TRBJ1-6,NA,once,CASSRDGNSPLHF,TGTGCCAGCAGTCGGGACGGCAATTCACCCCTCCACTTT
TRBV9,TRBJ2-5,NA,NA,CASSGRREETQYF,TGTGCCAGCAGCGGCCGGAGGGAGGAGACCCAGTACTTC
TRBV7-9,TRBJ1-1,NA,NA,CASKPHRESGEAFF,TGTGCCAGCAAACCCCACAGGGAATCGGGTGAAGCTTTCTTT
TRBV18,TRBJ1-5,NA,NA,CASSPRGEIGNQPQHF,TGTGCCAGCTCACCTCGGGGGGAGATAGGCAATCAGCCCCAGCATTTT
TRBV28,TRBJ2-1,NA,NA,CASSSRPERNEQFF,TGTGCCAGCAGTTCTCGGCCAGAAAGGAATGAGCAGTTCTTC
TRBV11-2,TRBJ1-4,NA,NA,CASSRMIATNEKLFF,TGTGCCAGCAGCCGGATGATTGCAACTAATGAAAAACTGTTTTTT
TRBV5-5,TRBJ1-2,NA,NA,CASGVYPGTGGGYTF,TGTGCCAGCGGGGTTTATCCCGGGACGGGGGGCGGCTACACCTTC
TRBV5-1,TRBJ2-1,TRBD1,NA,CASSWIGGVEQFF,TGCGCCAGCAGTTGGATAGGGGGCGTTGAGCAGTTCTTC
TRBV27,TRBJ2-3,NA,NA,CASKSSDRDTQYF,TGTGCCAGCAAATCGAGTGACCGCGATACGCAGTATTTT
TRBV24-1,TRBJ2-1,TRBD2,NA,CATSDLASGSSYNEQFF,TGTGCCACCAGTGATTTGGCTAGCGGGTCATCCTACAATGAGCAGTTCTTC
TRBV5-5,TRBJ1-4,NA,NA,CASSLPTGMSNEKLFF,TGTGCCAGCAGCTTACCCACAGGGATGTCTAATGAAAAACTGTTTTTT